Following are 16 T cell receptor beta chains from one sample sequenced in a study of PD-L1 blockade in urothelial cancer. The data were produced by immunoSEQ multiplex PCR, yet TCRdb's version contains in-frame clones alone and is incomplete. The sample yields 30,000 to 35,000 clones, 84% seen once. Sample: PBMCs, taken around atezolizumab (anti-PD-L1) treatment. These TCRs come from a man aged 60 to 69 with urothelial cancer.

Turning to this clone: One end of the junction fails to match germline, which may point to a read error. The J gene is TRBJ1-1, the V gene TRBV19; no definite D call. CDR1 is LNHDA and CDR2 is SQIVND in the germline V gene (reference sequence). The CDR3 is 12 amino acids. Written as DNA, the CDR3 is TGTGCCAGTAGCGACAAACTAGCCGGATTTCAGTTT. Translation gives CASSDKLAGFQF. Full variable domain (outside the CDR3, taken from reference TRBV19 and TRBJ1-1): DGGITQSPKYLFRKEGQNVTLSCEQNLNHDAMYWYRQDPGQGLRLIYYSQIVNDFQKGDIAEGYSVSREKKESFPLTVTSAQKNPTAFYLCASSDKLAGFQFGQGTRLTVV.

This clone was detected a few times. The chain employs TRBV5-6 and TRBJ1-3; 9 positions agree with TRBD1. This CDR3 spans 16 amino acids. V dropped 1 base and J dropped 0; count of bases not matched to a gene: 2. Germline loops: CDR1 SGHDT, CDR2 YYEEEE. In DNA, the CDR3 is TGTGCCAGCAGCTTGACAGGGGGCAACTCTGGAAACACCATATATTTT. This translates into CASSLTGGNSGNTIYF.

This clone showed up many times. Other DNA sequences in this sample translate to the same CDR3. This chain joins TRBV9 and TRBJ2-3, with 7 bases that match TRBD2. CDR1 and CDR2 (germline): SGDLS, YYNGEE. The CDR3 spans 16 residues. Trimming removed 0 bases from V and 2 bases from J; junction bases left unmatched: 6. Here the CDR3 reads CASSVESSGYTDTQYF. The CDR3 nucleotides read TGTGCCAGCAGCGTAGAGTCTAGCGGATACACAGATACGCAGTATTTT.

V gene TRBV5-4 combines with J gene TRBJ2-2; 10 positions match TRBD2. The V gene end was trimmed by 3 bases and the J gene end by 0 bases; junction bases not matched to a gene: 11. CDR3 length equals 19 residues. CDR1 SGHNT and CDR2 YYREEE come from the germline V gene (reference sequence). The CDR3: CASSYPGIAGGSNTGELFF. CDR3 bases: TGTGCCAGCAGCTACCCCGGGATAGCGGGGGGCTCGAACACCGGGGAGCTGTTTTTT.

This clone was observed a few times. The rearrangement uses TRBV2 and TRBJ1-1; D not resolved. Germline CDR1 SNHLY, CDR2 FYNNEI. The V and J ends lost 6 bases and 5 bases respectively, with 16 bases between them. CDR3 length equals 14 residues. The CDR3 DNA reads as TGTGCCAGCAGGGAGGGCCGAACTAAGACTGAAGCTTTCTTT. It translates to CASREGRTKTEAFF.

The genes are TRBV5-4 and TRBJ2-2; 10 positions match TRBD1. This CDR3 region has 16 residues. J was trimmed by 4 bases and V by 2 bases; bases with no gene match: 5. Germline CDR1 SGHNT, CDR2 YYREEE (reference sequence). The CDR3 reads CASSLSGTGATGELFF. As DNA, the CDR3 is TGTGCCAGCAGCTTATCCGGGACAGGGGCCACCGGGGAGCTGTTTTTT.

This clone was observed once. This chain joins TRBV7-6 and TRBJ2-3, with D perhaps TRBD2 (7 bases). Germline assignment: CDR1 SGHVS and CDR2 FNYEAQ. Trimming left V 5 bases short and J 3 bases short, with 12 bases between. The CDR3 is 14 residues long. CDR3 sequence reads: CASSEQGGTDTQYF. The CDR3 DNA follows: TGTGCCAGCAGCGAACAGGGAGGGACAGATACGCAGTATTTT.

This chain uses TRBV27 with TRBJ1-2; D is uncertain. V dropped 0 bases and J dropped 4 bases, with 6 bases sitting between them. CDR3 length: 13 amino acids. From germline, CDR1 is MNHEY and CDR2 SMNVEV (reference sequence). CDR3 nucleotide sequence: TGTGCCAGCAGTTTATCCGGCGGCTATGGCTACACCTTC. Protein: CASSLSGGYGYTF.

The rearrangement links TRBV7-2 to TRBJ2-3, with TRBD1 matching 10 bases. Germline loops: CDR1 SGHTA, CDR2 FQGNSA. CDR3 size: 16 residues. Unmatched junction bases numbered 11, after V lost 5 bases and J lost 6 bases. The CDR3 loop reads CASSRNTGTGADTQYF. The CDR3 nucleotides are TGTGCCAGCAGCCGAAATACCGGGACAGGGGCCGATACGCAGTATTTT.

This clone occurred a few times. The chain carries TRBV29-1 and TRBJ1-1; D remains ambiguous. The CDR3 spans 13 residues. The germline V gene encodes CDR1 SQVTM and CDR2 ANQGSEA. The V and J ends lost 4 bases and 0 bases respectively, with 9 bases between them. As DNA, the CDR3 is TGCAGCGTTGTGGGCAGCTTGAACACTGAAGCTTTCTTT. Translation gives CSVVGSLNTEAFF. The full variable domain, rest sourced from reference TRBV29-1 and TRBJ1-1, is SAVISQKPSRDICQRGTSLTIQCQVDSQVTMMFWYRQQPGQSLTLIATANQGSEATYESGFVIDKFPISRPNLTFSTLTVSNMSPEDSSIYLCSVVGSLNTEAFFGQGTRLTVV.

The genes are TRBV7-2 and TRBJ2-3; D unresolved. The CDR3 is made up of 13 amino acids. Looked up from germline, CDR1 is SGHTA and CDR2 is FQGNSA. The germline V and J ends were trimmed by 2 bases and 6 bases, with 9 bases remaining between them. The CDR3 DNA reads as TGTGCCAGCAGCTTAACATTTGCTGATACGCAGTATTTT. Amino acids: CASSLTFADTQYF.

The chain couples TRBV29-1 to TRBJ2-5; possibly TRBD2 for D (7 bases). V lost 3 bases to trimming and J lost 5 bases, with 10 bases between them. There are 12 residues in the CDR3. Germline lookup yields CDR1 SQVTM and CDR2 ANQGSEA. CDR3 DNA sequence: TGCAGCGTTGAGAGGGGGGGCGAGACCCAGTACTTC. Its translation: CSVERGGETQYF.

The chain uses TRBV27 and TRBJ2-7; TRBD1 matches 10 bases. The CDR3 runs to 15 residues. In germline, CDR1 is MNHEY, CDR2 SMNVEV (reference sequence). J was trimmed by 2 bases and V by 6 bases; bases with no gene match: 7. CDR3 region: CASRQDRGMTYEQYF. The DNA for the CDR3 is TGTGCCAGCAGGCAGGACAGGGGGATGACCTACGAGCAGTACTTC.

The rearrangement links TRBV11-2 to TRBJ2-7; D is ambiguous. V was shortened by 2 bases and J by 5 bases, with 19 bases between the two germline ends. Germline CDR1 SGHAT, CDR2 FQNNGV. The CDR3 sequence is 16 residues long. The CDR3 sequence: CASSLSLRKLSHEQYF. The CDR3 DNA reads TGTGCCAGCAGCTTATCCCTCCGAAAACTAAGCCACGAGCAGTACTTC.

The chain joins TRBV18 to TRBJ1-1, with 9 bases identical to TRBD1. Germline CDR1 is KGHSH and CDR2 is LQKENI. The V gene end was trimmed by 1 base and the J gene end by 1 base; junction bases not matched to a gene: 7. The CDR3 is made up of 17 amino acids. This CDR3 reads CASSPLPTGGKNTEAFF. Written as DNA, the CDR3 is TGTGCCAGCTCACCACTCCCGACAGGGGGAAAGAACACTGAAGCTTTCTTT.

CDR3 region: CAISGGGGTEAFF. For the CDR3, the DNA is TGTGCCATCAGTGGGGGCGGGGGCACTGAAGCTTTCTTT. The V and J genes are TRBV10-3 and TRBJ1-1; D is possibly TRBD1 (5 bases). Germline values: CDR1 ENHRY, CDR2 SYGVKD. The CDR3 sequence is 13 residues long. Trimming cost V 4 bases and J 4 bases, with 10 bases left between them.